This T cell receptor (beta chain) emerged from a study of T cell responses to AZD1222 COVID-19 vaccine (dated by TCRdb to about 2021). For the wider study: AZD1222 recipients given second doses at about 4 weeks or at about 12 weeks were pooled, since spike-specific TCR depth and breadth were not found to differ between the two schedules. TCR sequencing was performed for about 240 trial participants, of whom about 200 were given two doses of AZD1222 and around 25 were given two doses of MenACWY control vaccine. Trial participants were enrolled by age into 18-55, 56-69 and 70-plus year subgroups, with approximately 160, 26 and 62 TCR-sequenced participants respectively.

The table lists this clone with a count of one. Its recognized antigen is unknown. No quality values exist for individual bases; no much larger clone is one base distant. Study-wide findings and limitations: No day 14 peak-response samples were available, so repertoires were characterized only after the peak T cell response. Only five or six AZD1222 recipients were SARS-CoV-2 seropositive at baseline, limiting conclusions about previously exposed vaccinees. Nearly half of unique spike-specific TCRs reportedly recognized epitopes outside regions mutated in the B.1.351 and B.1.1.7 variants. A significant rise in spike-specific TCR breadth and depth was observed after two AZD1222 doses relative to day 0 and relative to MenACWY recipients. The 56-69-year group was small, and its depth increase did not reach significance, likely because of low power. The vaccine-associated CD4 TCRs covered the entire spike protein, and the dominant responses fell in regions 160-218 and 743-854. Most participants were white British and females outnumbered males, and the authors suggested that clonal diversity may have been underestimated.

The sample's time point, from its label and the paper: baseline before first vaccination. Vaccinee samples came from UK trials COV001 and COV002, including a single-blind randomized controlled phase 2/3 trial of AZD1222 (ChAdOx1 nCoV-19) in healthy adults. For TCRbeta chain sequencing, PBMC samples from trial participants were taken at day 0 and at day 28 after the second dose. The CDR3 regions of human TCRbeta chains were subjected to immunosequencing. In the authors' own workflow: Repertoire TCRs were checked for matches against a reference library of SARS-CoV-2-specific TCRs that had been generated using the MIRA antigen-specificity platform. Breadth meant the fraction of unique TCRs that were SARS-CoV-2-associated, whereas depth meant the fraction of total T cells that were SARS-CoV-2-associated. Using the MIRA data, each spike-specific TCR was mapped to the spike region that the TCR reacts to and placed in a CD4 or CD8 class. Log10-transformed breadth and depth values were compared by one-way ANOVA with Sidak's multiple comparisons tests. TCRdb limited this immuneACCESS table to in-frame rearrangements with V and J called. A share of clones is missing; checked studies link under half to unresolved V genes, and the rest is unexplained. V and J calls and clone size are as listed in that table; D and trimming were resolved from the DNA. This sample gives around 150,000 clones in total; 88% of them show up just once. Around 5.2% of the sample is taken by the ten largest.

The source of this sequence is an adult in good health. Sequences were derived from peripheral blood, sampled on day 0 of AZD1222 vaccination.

The sequenced DNA is TGTGCCAGCAACAAAAAGAACACTGAAGCTTTCTTT. This gives the protein CASNKKNTEAFF. This receptor chain uses TRBV28 and TRBJ1-1; a confident D gene designation cannot be given. The germline V gene yields MDHEN for CDR1 and SYDVKM for CDR2. V is shortened by 7 bases, J by 1 base, and the region joining them spans 7 bases. From the cysteine up to the phenylalanine, the CDR3 has a length of 12 residues. The DNA shown is the 36-base CDR3, in frame from base 1.